This T cell receptor (beta chain) was captured in a study of blood T cell repertoires in COVID-19. Germline CDR1 reads SGHRS; CDR2 reads YFSETQ. The V end was cut by 2 bases, the J end by 4 bases, with 7 bases between. CDR3 size: 12 residues. Profiled with immunoSEQ multiplex PCR; TCRdb holds only in-frame clones, not every one. The profile covers about 55,000 clones, with 85% appearing a single time and roughly 15% taken by the ten largest. The chain is built from TRBV5-1 and TRBJ2-7; a weak D match, TRBD1 (5 bases). The clonotype originates from a human donor in a cohort sampled during active COVID-19. The sample was peripheral blood. CDR3 bases: TGCGCCAGCAGCTTCGCAGGGTACGAGCAGTACTTC. This sequence encodes CASSFAGYEQYF.